This entry describes one TCR beta chain. No antigen is known for it. One base away there is no much larger clone; base qualities are not given. The record originates from a study of T cells after yellow fever vaccination (dated by TCRdb to about 2019). Notes on the research overall: Libraries from fractions with low cell numbers were prepared with the SMART-Seq v4 Ultra Low Input RNA kit. To track T-cell clones before and after primary and booster YFV17D yellow fever vaccination, bulk TCR alpha and beta repertoires were sequenced longitudinally. Two healthy male donors, one aged 18 to 30 and one aged 30 to 40 years, made up the cohort. Blood was collected at multiple timepoints before and after primary and secondary immunization, and bulk PBMC replicates and cell subsets were isolated.

Synthesis of TCR cDNA relied on 5'RACE template switching, a step that introduced a universal primer site along with unique molecular identifiers. Priming for cDNA synthesis came from both the TCR alpha and TCR beta constant segments. Library amplification involved two PCR steps, and the second step added sample barcodes and sequencing adapters. Sequencing of libraries was performed on Illumina HiSeq 2500 (2x100 bp) or NovaSeq (2x150 bp). Turning to the authors' computational methods: Reads were demultiplexed and collapsed into UMI consensus sequences with MIGEC, and V(D)J alignment was performed with MiXCR. Using edgeR on replicate PBMC samples, clonotypes were called vaccine-responding if FDR was below 0.01 and the log2 fold change was above 5 up to day 15. Each bulk clonotype received a CD4 or CD8 identity based on whether the sequenced CD4 or CD8 repertoire contained that clonotype at higher abundance. TCRdb itself trimmed the public reads at Q25 with fastp, ran MiXCR and retained productive beta chains. Rows are unified per CDR3 protein, each entry keeping the most common DNA and genes. TCRdb's processing, not the study's, gives the V and J calls here. The sample table contains about 550,000 distinct CDR3 sequences; only one count was recorded for approximately 21% of them. Of the sample, around an eighth is held by the ten largest clones.

Spanning cysteine to phenylalanine, the CDR3 consists of 11 amino acids. Solely the CDR3 DNA is kept, with 33 bases framed from the first base. Trimming removed 3 bases from V and 6 bases from J, leaving 4 bases between the germline ends. Sequences SEHNR (CDR1) and FQNEAQ (CDR2) are obtained from the germline V gene (reference sequence). On the study overall, not on this receptor specifically: The study included only a couple of donors, which limits how far the findings can be generalized. A small fraction of clonotypes appeared in both the CD4 and CD8 compartments, likely as a result of convergent recombination. Because abundant contaminating clonotypes from the bulk population could be contained in FACS-sorted repertoires, computational filtering was required. After the booster, most clones that had expanded after primary vaccination were detected again (nearly 98% of CD4 and under 90% of CD8), suggesting broad maintenance of memory. Compared with the primary T-cell response, the secondary T-cell response was faster but weaker, reaching its peak on day 5 rather than on day 15.

In light of the paper, this sample's treatment or condition label describes: live attenuated yellow fever vaccine strain. At every blood-draw timepoint, two biological replicates of bulk PBMCs were collected. PBMCs were isolated from peripheral blood using a standard Ficoll-Paque protocol. TriZol was used to extract RNA from bulk PBMCs, CD4 and CD8 fractions, and dextramer-positive and dextramer-negative fractions. Specimen: PBMCs, collected 15 days after the yellow fever booster vaccination. The sequence joins TRBV7-9 to TRBJ2-3; too little of a D gene remains to name it. The clonotype was recovered from a man aged 25 to 40 who received the YFV17D yellow fever vaccine. The nucleotide sequence is TGTGCCAGCAGCTTTTGGGATACGCAGTATTTT. Protein translation: CASSFWDTQYF.